Below are 32 T cell receptor beta chains sequenced from a single sample in a study of CD8+CD57+ T cells in acquired aplastic anemia. Patients picked for sequencing had shown CD8+CD57+ cell expansion detected by flow cytometry. The study profiled TCR beta VDJ and CDR3 using genomic DNA as template. Using its own MiXCR run on the reads, TCRdb lists one record per CDR3 protein. The sample lists 200,000 to 250,000 distinct CDR3 sequences, approximately 50% occurring once. The sequenced sample consisted of sorted CD4+, CD8+, or CD8+CD57+ T cells (not recorded which) from PBMCs. These receptors came from a human donor with aplastic anemia.

The chain employs TRBV5-1 and TRBJ1-1; TRBD1 is a possible D gene (5 bases). This CDR3 is built from 14 residues. Per the germline V gene, CDR1 is SGHRS and CDR2 is YFSETQ. Trimming left V 1 base short and J 4 bases short, with 11 bases between. The CDR3 reads CASSLNSGGTEAFF. DNA of the CDR3: TGCGCCAGCAGCTTGAACTCCGGGGGCACTGAAGCTTTCTTT.

This chain joins TRBV5-1 and TRBJ1-2; possibly TRBD1 for D (5 bases). Trimming pared 0 bases from V and 4 bases from J, leaving 13 bases between. This CDR3 spans 15 amino acids. Germline V CDR1 and CDR2: SGHRS, YFSETQ. The CDR3 coding sequence is TGCGCCAGCAGCTTGGTACCAAGGGGTGGCTATGGCTACACCTTC. Its protein is CASSLVPRGGYGYTF.

This clonotype was found many times. The V and J genes are TRBV15 and TRBJ1-1, with D maybe TRBD1 (6 bases). The germline CDR1 and CDR2 sequences are LNHNV and YYDKDF (reference sequence). The V end lost 5 bases, the J end lost 2 bases, and 15 bases lay between the germline ends. CDR3 length: 15 amino acids. CDR3 DNA: TGTGCCACCAGCGACTGGACAGCTATTAACACTGAAGCTTTCTTT. Translating it yields CATSDWTAINTEAFF.

This clonotype came up a few times. The junction departs from the called germline gene at one end, perhaps through a read error. This chain links TRBV30 with TRBJ1-6; the match to TRBD1 covers 7 bases. The CDR3 runs 13 residues. The germline V gene encodes CDR1 GTSNPN and CDR2 SVGIG (reference sequence). In DNA form, the CDR3 reads TGTGCCTGGGCAGGGGGTCATAATCCACCCCTCCACTTT. Translating gives CAWAGGHNPPLHF.

The chain joins TRBV10-3 to TRBJ2-7, with D perhaps being TRBD1 or TRBD2 (5 bases each). V dropped 2 bases and J dropped 7 bases, with 12 bases sitting between them. This CDR3 has 13 residues. The germline gives CDR1 ENHRY, CDR2 SYGVKD. CDR3 sequence reads: CAISEPDTGEQYF. As DNA, the CDR3 is TGTGCCATCAGTGAGCCGGACACGGGAGAGCAGTACTTC.

This clonotype was counted ten times or more. The chain uses TRBV12-3 or TRBV12-4 and TRBJ1-1; 9 bases match TRBD1. With V trimmed by 4 bases and J by 5 bases, 8 bases remained unmatched. The CDR3 loop spans 15 amino acids. CDR3 loop: CASSSPPTGGTEAFF. In DNA, the CDR3 is TGTGCCAGCAGTTCTCCCCCGACAGGGGGTACTGAAGCTTTCTTT.

This clonotype was found a few times. This chain links TRBV4-2 with TRBJ1-1; weak D call: TRBD1 (6 bases). CDR3 length: 16 amino acids. The V gene lost 1 base and the J gene lost 3 bases, with 15 bases spanning the gap. CDR1 and CDR2 (germline): LGHNA, YNFKEQ. The CDR3 region has the DNA TGTGCCAGCAGCCAAGCGCCACAGGGAGGAGACACTGAAGCTTTCTTT. Protein product: CASSQAPQGGDTEAFF.

Ten or more counts support this clonotype. J is TRBJ2-4 and V is TRBV7-9, with TRBD2 matching over 9 bases. The trim removed 1 base at V and 4 bases at J, leaving 5 bases unmatched. CDR3 length: 16 residues. Germline V gives CDR1 SEHNR, CDR2 FQNEAQ (reference sequence). The CDR3 DNA is TGTGCCAGCAGCTTAGGGTGGCGGGAGGGTAAAAACATTCAGTACTTC. It encodes CASSLGWREGKNIQYF.

To note about this clonotype: A much bigger clone sits one base away, suggesting this may be a read error. This CDR3 is missing its conserved last phenylalanine or tryptophan, likely due to a read error. The genes are TRBV6-5 and TRBJ2-1, with a tentative D call TRBD1 (6 bases). Germline assignment: CDR1 MNHEY and CDR2 SVGAGI. This CDR3 is built from 16 residues. Trimming stripped 6 bases from V and 1 base from J, with 16 bases between. The CDR3 reads CASSSSRTASYNEQFL. The DNA for the CDR3 is TGTGCCAGCAGCTCATCACGGACAGCATCCTACAATGAGCAGTTCCTC.

Concerning this clonotype: The junction departs from germline at one end; a sequencing error may be responsible. In nucleotides, the CDR3 is TGTGCCAGCAAGACAGGGTATAACACTGAAGCTTTCTTC. Protein: CASKTGYNTEAFF. The rearrangement uses TRBV6-1 and TRBJ1-1; 7 bases are a match to TRBD1. The CDR3 is made up of 13 amino acids. The germline CDR1 and CDR2 sequences are MNHNS and SASEGT.

V usage is TRBV6-1 and J usage is TRBJ1-5; D remains ambiguous. Germline V gene data show CDR1 as MNHNS and CDR2 as SASEGT. The CDR3 contains 14 residues. V lost 5 bases and J 5 bases, leaving 13 bases between the germline ends. The chain's CDR3 is CASSYPPIDQPQHF. The CDR3 region has the DNA TGTGCCAGCAGTTATCCCCCAATCGATCAGCCCCAGCATTTT.

Of note for this clonotype: A read error may account for a junction end that differs from germline. The chain joins TRBV19 to TRBJ1-6; D possibly corresponds to TRBD1 (5 bases). This CDR3 contains 13 residues. From germline, CDR1 is LNHDA and CDR2 SQIVND (reference sequence). The CDR3, as DNA: TGTGCCAGTAGTGGGGGTTTTAATTCCCCCCTCCCCTTT. It is translated as CASSGGFNSPLPF.

V is TRBV19 and J is TRBJ1-5; unclear D gene. Germline V lookup: CDR1 LNHDA, CDR2 SQIVND (reference sequence). Trimming pared 2 bases from V and 10 bases from J, leaving 33 bases between. This CDR3 is 20 amino acids long. The CDR3 coding sequence is TGTGCCAGTAGTATAAGGCCGTCAGGCCTGCATGCTTACTCCATCAGCCCCCAGCATTTT. As protein: CASSIRPSGLHAYSISPQHF.

Turning to this clonotype: Because it lacks the conserved phenylalanine or tryptophan at the end, this CDR3 is likely a read error. The chain combines TRBV14 with TRBJ2-7, with D possibly being TRBD2 (5 bases). V lost 4 bases and J lost 1, with 11 bases in between. Germline V gene sequence: CDR1 SGHDN, CDR2 FVKESK. The CDR3 is 14 amino acids. CDR3 nucleotide sequence: TGTGCCAGCAGCCCCCGGACTTCTTCCTACGAGCAGTACTCC. The encoded protein is CASSPRTSSYEQYS.

Details on this clonotype: At one boundary the junction diverges from the germline segment, which might be a read error. The rearrangement joins TRBV5-8 to TRBJ2-7; TRBD1 is a possible D gene (5 bases). The CDR3 length is 15 residues. Germline assignment: CDR1 SGHTS and CDR2 YDEGEE. CDR3 amino acids: CASSQGIAGSYEQCF. The CDR3 region has the DNA TGTGCCAGCAGCCAAGGGATTGCAGGGTCCTACGAGCAGTGCTTC.

The gene calls are TRBV12-5 and TRBJ1-5; possible D gene TRBD1, 6 bases. The V gene's germline CDR1 is LGHNT and CDR2 FRNRAP. The V end was cut by 2 bases, the J end by 6 bases, with 14 bases between. The CDR3 has 15 amino acids. Here the CDR3 DNA reads TGTGCTAGTGGTTTGTGGGGGGGCGCCAGTCAGCCCCAGCATTTT. It yields the protein CASGLWGGASQPQHF.

The table lists this clonotype with a few counts. This rearrangement joins TRBV29-1 to TRBJ1-2; tentative D call: TRBD1 (5 bases). Trimming shortened V by 4 bases and J by 8 bases, and 11 bases separated the two germline ends. This CDR3 has 11 residues. The germline CDR1 and CDR2 sequences are SQVTM and ANQGSEA. The chain's CDR3 is CSVAWQGGYTF. The CDR3 region has the DNA TGCAGCGTTGCCTGGCAGGGAGGCTACACCTTC.

The V call is TRBV30, the J call TRBJ1-1, with unresolved D. V lost 5 bases and J 2 bases, leaving 9 bases between the germline ends. There are 12 residues in the CDR3. CDR1 is GTSNPN and CDR2 is SVGIG in the germline V gene (reference sequence). The CDR3 DNA sequence: TGTGCCTGGTCGGAAGTTAACACTGAAGCTTTCTTT. This sequence encodes CAWSEVNTEAFF.

On this clonotype itself: The germline gene is not matched at one end of the junction; a read error may be the cause. The chain carries TRBV11-2 and TRBJ2-1, with D hard to call. CDR3 length: 15 residues. The germline V gene has CDR1 SGHAT and CDR2 FQNNGV. CDR3 sequence reads: CASSGTPGSYNEQLF. The CDR3 nucleotides are TGTGCCAGCAGCGGTACTCCAGGATCCTACAATGAGCAGTTATTC.

The V call is TRBV6-2 or TRBV6-3, the J call TRBJ1-1; tentative D call: TRBD1 (5 bases). CDR1 and CDR2 (germline): MNHEY, SVGEGT. The ends were cut back, 6 bases at V and 1 base at J, with 15 bases in the middle. The CDR3 covers 15 residues. The CDR3 here is CASSQDSSGNTEAFF. CDR3 DNA sequence: TGTGCCAGCAGCCAAGACAGTTCTGGGAACACTGAAGCTTTCTTT.

This clonotype has ten or more counts. The genes are TRBV30 and TRBJ1-5; no definite D call. Germline V gene sequence: CDR1 GTSNPN, CDR2 SVGIG (reference sequence). The CDR3 is made up of 13 amino acids. The ends were cut back, 0 bases at V and 0 bases at J, with 3 bases in the middle. In nucleotides, the CDR3 is TGTGCCTGGAGTGTAGGTAGCAATCAGCCCCAGCATTTT. It is translated as CAWSVGSNQPQHF.

This clonotype was detected ten times or more. The V gene is TRBV2, the J gene TRBJ2-7, with D possibly called TRBD1 or TRBD2 (5 bases each). The CDR3 sequence is 13 residues long. V lost 4 bases and J 9 bases, leaving 16 bases between the germline ends. CDR1 and CDR2 (germline): SNHLY, FYNNEI. CDR3 amino acids: CASSAMGERRQYF. DNA for the CDR3: TGTGCCAGCAGTGCTATGGGGGAAAGGAGGCAGTACTTC.

This clonotype has just one count. The genes are TRBV10-3 and TRBJ1-5; the match to TRBD1 covers 8 bases. The V gene end was trimmed by 5 bases and the J gene end by 4 bases; junction bases not matched to a gene: 7. The CDR3 consists of 15 residues. The germline CDR1 and CDR2 sequences are ENHRY and SYGVKD. CDR3 DNA sequence: TGTGCCATCAGTACCGGGACAGGAATTAATCAGCCCCAGCATTTT. Amino acids: CAISTGTGINQPQHF.

A word on this clonotype: The junction departs from the called germline gene at one end, perhaps through a read error. The rearrangement uses TRBV20-1 and TRBJ1-2; D perhaps matches TRBD1 (5 bases). CDR1 DFQATT and CDR2 SNEGSKA come from the germline V gene (reference sequence). This CDR3 comprises 11 residues. CDR3 sequence: CGASLRDGYTF. CDR3 sequence (DNA): TGCGGTGCTAGCCTCAGGGATGGCTACACCTTC.

The table lists this clonotype with a few counts. This chain uses TRBV27 with TRBJ2-2; perhaps TRBD1 as D (6 bases). This CDR3 is built from 16 residues. CDR1 and CDR2 from the germline V gene are MNHEY and SMNVEV (reference sequence). Between the trimmed V and J ends, which lost 6 bases and 1 base, there was a span of 15 bases. CDR3 DNA sequence: TGTGCCAGCAGGCCCGGACAGTACAAGAACACCGGGGAGCTGTTTTTT. This codes for CASRPGQYKNTGELFF.

The chain links TRBV25-1 to TRBJ2-1, with D perhaps matching TRBD2 (6 bases). CDR3 length: 13 residues. V lost 7 bases and J 6 bases, leaving 13 bases between the germline ends. Looked up from germline, CDR1 is MGHDK and CDR2 is SYGVNS. The CDR3 loop reads CASIPTSSNEQFF. The CDR3 DNA reads TGTGCCAGCATCCCTACTAGCTCCAATGAGCAGTTCTTC.

In regard to this clonotype: A much bigger clone sits one base away, suggesting this may be a read error. The rearrangement uses TRBV29-1 and TRBJ2-4, with a tentative D call TRBD2 (5 bases). Between the trimmed V and J ends, which lost 4 bases and 5 bases, there was a span of 12 bases. The V gene's germline CDR1 is SQVTM and CDR2 ANQGSEA. The CDR3 has 13 residues. This chain's CDR3 is CSVVTTTENIQYF. Written as DNA, the CDR3 is TGCAGCGTTGTGACTACCACCGAAAACATTCAGTACTTC.

In this sample, this clonotype turned up many times. The chain combines TRBV19 with TRBJ2-7, with unresolved D. V gave up 9 bases and J gave up 0 bases, with 9 bases separating them. This CDR3 is built from 12 residues. Germline assignment: CDR1 LNHDA and CDR2 SQIVND (reference sequence). Here the CDR3 reads CASSGNSYEQYF. In nucleotides, the CDR3 is TGTGCCAGCTCTGGCAACTCCTACGAGCAGTACTTC. The variable domain in full, completed from reference TRBV19 and TRBJ2-7, reads DGGITQSPKYLFRKEGQNVTLSCEQNLNHDAMYWYRQDPGQGLRLIYYSQIVNDFQKGDIAEGYSVSREKKESFPLTVTSAQKNPTAFYLCASSGNSYEQYFGPGTRLTVT.

Note on this clonotype: The junction and the germline gene differ at one end; a read error may be behind it. The V call is TRBV7-6, the J call TRBJ2-5; D is possibly TRBD1 (6 bases). The V gene's germline CDR1 is SGHVS and CDR2 FNYEAQ. CDR3 length: 15 residues. In DNA, the CDR3 is TGTGCCAGCAGCTTCACAGGGCAAGTACAAGAGACCCAGTGCTTC. Translation: CASSFTGQVQETQCF.

This clonotype was seen repeatedly, ten times or more. The V call is TRBV6-4, the J call TRBJ1-2; 7 bases are shared with TRBD1. V gave up 3 bases and J gave up 0 bases; unmatched junction bases: 10. Germline V gene lookup returns CDR1 MRHNA and CDR2 SNTAGT. This CDR3 has 17 residues. The CDR3 DNA sequence: TGTGCCAGCAGTGAGATGCCCTACGGGACAGCTAACTATGGCTACACCTTC. Residues: CASSEMPYGTANYGYTF.

As regards this clonotype: This likely comes from a read error, as the CDR3 has no conserved phenylalanine or tryptophan at its end. Because the CDR3's place on the DNA is in doubt, the DNA is left out and the CDR3 is given as listed by TCRdb. The chain has TRBV7-2 and TRBJ1-6; the table's D call, TRBD1, was not checked against the DNA. The germline V gene has CDR1 SGHTA and CDR2 FQGNSA. The CDR3 spans 13 amino acids, including both terminal residues. The CDR3 sequence is CASTSRGDRGFFI.

This clonotype has only a few counts. The chain employs TRBV25-1 and TRBJ2-4; 11 bases agree with TRBD1. The CDR3 extends over 16 amino acids. Germline V CDR1 and CDR2: MGHDK, SYGVNS. Trimming cost V 4 bases and J 4 bases; bases outside gene matches: 6. In nucleotides, the CDR3 is TGTGCCAGCAGTGGGGGGGGACAGGGGGTTAAAAACATTCAGTACTTC. As protein: CASSGGGQGVKNIQYF.